The TCR beta chain described here comes from a study of blood T cell repertoires in COVID-19. Turning to the study itself: Both acute and convalescent COVID-19 samples were obtained from the United States, Italy and Spain.

Per germline, CDR1 MNHEY and CDR2 SVGAGI. The CDR3 is made up of 15 amino acids. V gave up 2 bases and J gave up 6 bases; unmatched junction bases: 3. Libraries were prepared by immunoSEQ multiplex PCR; TCRdb keeps only in-frame clonotypes and omits some of them. The repertoire includes fewer than 200,000 clones, 82% of them detected once, and around a sixth sits in the top ten. Recovery meant two consecutive negative NP/OP PCR tests, professional clearance, or resolved symptoms. This TCR came from a man aged 55 to 70 who had recovered from COVID-19. V usage is TRBV6-5 and J usage is TRBJ1-6; TRBD1 aligns across 8 bases. Sequenced sample: PBMCs or T cells enriched from blood (not recorded which). The CDR3 sequence: CASSYQDRVNSPLHF. The CDR3, as DNA: TGTGCCAGCAGTTACCAGGACAGGGTTAATTCACCCCTCCACTTT.